The clone carrying this TCR beta chain rates as medium-sized. The junction departs from the called germline gene at one end, perhaps through a read error. Generated by immunoSEQ multiplex PCR, the TCRdb table keeps only in-frame clones and is missing some. The data contain roughly 18,000 clones, around 90% of them singletons. The data derive from a study of T cell changes during pregnancy in multiple sclerosis. Germline V gene sequence: CDR1 GTSNPN, CDR2 SVGIG (reference sequence). This CDR3 comprises 13 residues. This clonotype was obtained from a female donor in good health, enrolled as a control in a pregnancy study. Here the sequenced sample was CD4+ T cells from peripheral blood mononuclear cells, taken in the first trimester of pregnancy. This rearrangement joins TRBV30 to TRBJ1-1; 7 nucleotides line up with TRBD1. This CDR3 reads CAWKIQGNPEAFF. For the CDR3, the DNA is TGTGCCTGGAAGATACAGGGGAACCCTGAAGCTTTCTTT.